The source of this TCR beta chain is a study of OX40 agonist ivuxolimab in advanced cancers. Study context: The study reported partial responses in three patients: one hepatocellular carcinoma, two cutaneous melanoma. Study results and limitations: CD4+ and CD8+ blood T cells expanded clonally by week 6 at 0.1 to 3.0 mg/kg. Clonal expansion in partial responders at 0.1-3.0 mg/kg ranked among the lowest.

Note on this clone: Antigen specificity is unknown.

Trimming removed 1 base at V and 5 bases at J, with 13 bases between. The CDR3 runs to 15 residues. Germline CDR1 SGDLS, CDR2 YYNGEE. Method: immunoSEQ multiplex PCR; TCRdb's copy keeps in-frame clones and lacks some. In the table there are around 53,000 clones, about 88% of which are singletons. The J gene is TRBJ1-3, the V gene TRBV9; no clear D gene. The material was CD4+ or CD8+ T cells sorted from blood, obtained in a trial of the OX40 agonist ivuxolimab. This TCR came from an adult with an advanced solid tumor such as melanoma, head and neck, liver or kidney cancer. The CDR3 coding sequence is TGTGCCAGCAGCGTAATGGACGGGCCCCGAAACACCATATATTTT. This translates into CASSVMDGPRNTIYF.